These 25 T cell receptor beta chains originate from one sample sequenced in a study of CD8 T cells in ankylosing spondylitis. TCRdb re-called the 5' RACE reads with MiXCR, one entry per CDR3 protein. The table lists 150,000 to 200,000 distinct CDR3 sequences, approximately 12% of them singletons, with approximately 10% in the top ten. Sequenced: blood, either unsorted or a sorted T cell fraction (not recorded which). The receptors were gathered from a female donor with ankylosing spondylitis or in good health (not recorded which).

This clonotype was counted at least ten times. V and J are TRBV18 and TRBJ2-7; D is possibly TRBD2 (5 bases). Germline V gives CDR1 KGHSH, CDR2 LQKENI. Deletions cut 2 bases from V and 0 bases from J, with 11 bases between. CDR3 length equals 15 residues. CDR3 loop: CASSPVAEASYEQYF. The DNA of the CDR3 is TGTGCCAGCTCACCAGTTGCGGAGGCCTCCTACGAGCAGTACTTC.

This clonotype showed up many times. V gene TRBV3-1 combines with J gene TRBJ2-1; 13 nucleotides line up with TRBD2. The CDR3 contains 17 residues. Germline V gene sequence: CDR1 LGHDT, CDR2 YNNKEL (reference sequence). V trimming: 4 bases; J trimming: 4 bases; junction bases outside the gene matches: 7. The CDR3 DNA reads TGTGCCAGCAGCCTTCGGACTAGCGGGAGTGGGTACAATGAGCAGTTCTTC. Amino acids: CASSLRTSGSGYNEQFF.

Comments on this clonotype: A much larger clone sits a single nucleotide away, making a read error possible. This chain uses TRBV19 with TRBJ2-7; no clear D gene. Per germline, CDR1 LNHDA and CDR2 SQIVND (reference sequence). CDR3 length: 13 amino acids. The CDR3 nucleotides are TGTGCCAGTAGTCAGGATTCCCACTACGAGCAGCACTTC. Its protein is CASSQDSHYEQHF. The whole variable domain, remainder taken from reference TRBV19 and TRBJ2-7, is DGGITQSPKYLFRKEGQNVTLSCEQNLNHDAMYWYRQDPGQGLRLIYYSQIVNDFQKGDIAEGYSVSREKKESFPLTVTSAQKNPTAFYLCASSQDSHYEQHFGPGTRLTVT.

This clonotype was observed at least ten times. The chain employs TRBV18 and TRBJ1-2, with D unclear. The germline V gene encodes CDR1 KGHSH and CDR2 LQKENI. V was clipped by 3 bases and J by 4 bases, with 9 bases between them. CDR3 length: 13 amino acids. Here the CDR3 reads CASSPAELYGYTF. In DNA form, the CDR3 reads TGTGCCAGCTCACCGGCGGAGCTCTATGGCTACACCTTC.

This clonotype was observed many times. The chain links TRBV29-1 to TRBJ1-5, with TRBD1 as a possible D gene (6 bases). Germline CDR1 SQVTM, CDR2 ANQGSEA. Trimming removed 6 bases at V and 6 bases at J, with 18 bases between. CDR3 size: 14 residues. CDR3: CSVRRGGQGQPQHF. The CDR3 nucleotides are TGCAGCGTCCGAAGGGGGGGGCAGGGTCAGCCCCAGCATTTT. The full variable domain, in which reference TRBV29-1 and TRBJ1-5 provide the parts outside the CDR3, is SAVISQKPSRDICQRGTSLTIQCQVDSQVTMMFWYRQQPGQSLTLIATANQGSEATYESGFVIDKFPISRPNLTFSTLTVSNMSPEDSSIYLCSVRRGGQGQPQHFGDGTRLSIL.

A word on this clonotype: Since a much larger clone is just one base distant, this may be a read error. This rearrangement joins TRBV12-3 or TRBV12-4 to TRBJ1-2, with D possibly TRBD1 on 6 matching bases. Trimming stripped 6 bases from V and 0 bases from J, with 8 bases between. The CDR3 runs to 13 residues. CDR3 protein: CASREGANYGYTF. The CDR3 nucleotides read TGTGCCAGCAGGGAGGGGGCTAACTATGGCTACACCTTC.

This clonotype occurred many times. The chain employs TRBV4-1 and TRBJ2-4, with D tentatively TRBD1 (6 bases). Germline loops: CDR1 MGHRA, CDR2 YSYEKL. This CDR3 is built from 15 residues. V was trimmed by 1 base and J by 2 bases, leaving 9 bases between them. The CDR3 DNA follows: TGCGCCAGCAGCCAAGTGGGGGCACCCAAAAACATTCAGTACTTC. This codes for CASSQVGAPKNIQYF.

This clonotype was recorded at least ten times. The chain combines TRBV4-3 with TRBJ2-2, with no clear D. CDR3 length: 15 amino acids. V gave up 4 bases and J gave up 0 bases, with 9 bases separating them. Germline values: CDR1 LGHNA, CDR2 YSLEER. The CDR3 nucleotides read TGCGCCAGCAGCCGCGCCGCATCGAACACCGGGGAGCTGTTTTTT. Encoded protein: CASSRAASNTGELFF.

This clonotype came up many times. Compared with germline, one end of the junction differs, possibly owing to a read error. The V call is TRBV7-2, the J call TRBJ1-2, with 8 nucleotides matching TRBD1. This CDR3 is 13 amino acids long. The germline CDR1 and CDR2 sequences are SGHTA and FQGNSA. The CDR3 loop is CASSSGQGYGYTF. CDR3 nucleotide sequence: TGCGCCAGCAGCTCTGGACAGGGTTATGGCTACACCTTC.

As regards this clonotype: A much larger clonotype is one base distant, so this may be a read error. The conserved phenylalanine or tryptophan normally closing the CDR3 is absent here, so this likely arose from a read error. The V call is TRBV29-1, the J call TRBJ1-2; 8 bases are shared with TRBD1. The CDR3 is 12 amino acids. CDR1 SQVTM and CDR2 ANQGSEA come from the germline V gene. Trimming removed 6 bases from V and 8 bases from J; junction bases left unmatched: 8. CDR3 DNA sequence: TGCAGCGTCCGCCAGGGGGCGAGGGGCTACACCCTC. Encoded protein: CSVRQGARGYTL.

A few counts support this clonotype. The CDR3 sequence: CASSYPLRDGFGRHRDSFSEQYF. CDR3 DNA: TGTGCCAGCAGCTACCCCCTACGGGATGGTTTCGGCCGACACCGGGACAGTTTCTCCGAGCAGTACTTC. The chain is built from TRBV7-4 and TRBJ2-7; 7 bases agree with TRBD1. Trimming cost V 4 bases and J 6 bases; bases outside gene matches: 36. The germline V gene encodes CDR1 SGHVT and CDR2 SQSDAQ. CDR3 length: 23 residues.

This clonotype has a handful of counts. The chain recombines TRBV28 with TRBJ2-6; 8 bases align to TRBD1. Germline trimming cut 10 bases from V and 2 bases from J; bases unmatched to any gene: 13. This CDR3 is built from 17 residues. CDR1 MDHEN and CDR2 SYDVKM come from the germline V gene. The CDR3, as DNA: TGTGCCACCGAGGTCGGACAGGGTGGCCCTGGGGCCAACGTCCTGACTTTC. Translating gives CATEVGQGGPGANVLTF.

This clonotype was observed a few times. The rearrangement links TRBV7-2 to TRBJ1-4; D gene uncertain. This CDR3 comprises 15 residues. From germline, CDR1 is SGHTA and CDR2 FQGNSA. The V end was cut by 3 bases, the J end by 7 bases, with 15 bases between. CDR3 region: CASSLGGHSSEKLFF. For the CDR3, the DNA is TGTGCCAGCAGCTTGGGTGGCCATTCTTCTGAAAAACTGTTTTTT.

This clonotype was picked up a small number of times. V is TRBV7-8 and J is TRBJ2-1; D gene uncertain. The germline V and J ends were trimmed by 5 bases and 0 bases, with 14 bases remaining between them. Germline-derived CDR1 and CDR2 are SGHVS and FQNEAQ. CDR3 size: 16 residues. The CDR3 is CASSPTRQLSYNEQFF. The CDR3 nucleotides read TGTGCCAGCAGCCCCACCCGGCAGCTCTCCTACAATGAGCAGTTCTTC.

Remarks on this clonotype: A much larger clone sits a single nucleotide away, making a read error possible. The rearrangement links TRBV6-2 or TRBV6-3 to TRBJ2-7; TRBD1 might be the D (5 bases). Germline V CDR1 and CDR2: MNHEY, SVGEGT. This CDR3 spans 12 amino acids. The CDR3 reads CASTQGWYGQYF. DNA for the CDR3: TGTGCCAGCACCCAGGGATGGTACGGGCAGTACTTC.

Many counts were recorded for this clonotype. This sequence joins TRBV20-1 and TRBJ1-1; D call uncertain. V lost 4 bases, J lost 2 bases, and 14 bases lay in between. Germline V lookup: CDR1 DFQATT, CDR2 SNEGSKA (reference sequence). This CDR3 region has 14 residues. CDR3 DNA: TGCAGTGCTATACCCGGGGATAGAAACACTGAAGCTTTCTTT. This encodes CSAIPGDRNTEAFF.

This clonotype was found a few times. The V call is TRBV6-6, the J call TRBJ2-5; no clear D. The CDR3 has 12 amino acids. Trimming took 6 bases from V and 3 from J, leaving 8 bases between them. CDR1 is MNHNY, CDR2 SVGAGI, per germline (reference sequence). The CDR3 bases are TGTGCCAGCAGCGATACAGAAGAGACCCAGTACTTC. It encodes CASSDTEETQYF.

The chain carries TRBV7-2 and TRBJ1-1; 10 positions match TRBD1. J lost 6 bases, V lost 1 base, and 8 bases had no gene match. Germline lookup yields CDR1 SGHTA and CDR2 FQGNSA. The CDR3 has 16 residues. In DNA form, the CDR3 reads TGTGCCAGCAGCTTAGTGCCGGGACAGGGGAGTCCTGAAGCTTTCTTT. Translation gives CASSLVPGQGSPEAFF.

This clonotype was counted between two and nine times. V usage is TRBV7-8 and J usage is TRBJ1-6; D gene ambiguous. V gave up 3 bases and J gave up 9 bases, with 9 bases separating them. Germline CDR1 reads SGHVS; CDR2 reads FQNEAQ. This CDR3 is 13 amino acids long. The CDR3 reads CASSFGGFSPLHF. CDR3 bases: TGTGCCAGCAGCTTTGGCGGTTTTTCACCCCTCCACTTT.

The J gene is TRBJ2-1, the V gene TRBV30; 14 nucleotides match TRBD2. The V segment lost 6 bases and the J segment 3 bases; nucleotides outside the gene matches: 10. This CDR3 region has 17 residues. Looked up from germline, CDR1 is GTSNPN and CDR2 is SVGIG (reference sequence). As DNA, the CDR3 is TGTGCCTGTGCCGGGACTAGCGGGAGTAGGGGCTACAATGAGCAGTTCTTC. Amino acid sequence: CACAGTSGSRGYNEQFF.

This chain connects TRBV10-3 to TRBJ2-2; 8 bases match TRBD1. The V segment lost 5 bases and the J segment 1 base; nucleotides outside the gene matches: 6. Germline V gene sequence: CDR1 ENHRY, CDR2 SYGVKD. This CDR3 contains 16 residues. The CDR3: CAISPTGTGNTGELFF. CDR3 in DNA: TGTGCCATCAGTCCAACCGGGACAGGGAACACCGGGGAGCTGTTTTTT.

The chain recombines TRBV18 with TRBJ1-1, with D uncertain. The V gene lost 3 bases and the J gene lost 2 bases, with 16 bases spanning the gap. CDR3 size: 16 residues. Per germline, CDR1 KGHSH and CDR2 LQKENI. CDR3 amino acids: CASSPPTGSRNTEAFF. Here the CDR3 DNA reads TGTGCCAGCTCACCTCCTACTGGCAGTAGAAACACTGAAGCTTTCTTT.

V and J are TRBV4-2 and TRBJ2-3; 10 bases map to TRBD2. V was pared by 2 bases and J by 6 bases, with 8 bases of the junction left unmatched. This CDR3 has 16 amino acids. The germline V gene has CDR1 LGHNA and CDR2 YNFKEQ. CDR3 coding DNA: TGTGCCAGCAGCCAAAAAGCGGGAGGGGGCGGGGATACGCAGTATTTT. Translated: CASSQKAGGGGDTQYF.

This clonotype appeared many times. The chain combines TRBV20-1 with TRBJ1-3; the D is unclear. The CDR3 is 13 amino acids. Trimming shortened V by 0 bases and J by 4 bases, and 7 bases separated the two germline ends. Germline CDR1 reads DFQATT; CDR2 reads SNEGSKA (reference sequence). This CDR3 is CSARDSRGNTIYF. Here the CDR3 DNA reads TGCAGTGCTAGAGATTCGAGAGGAAACACCATATATTTT.

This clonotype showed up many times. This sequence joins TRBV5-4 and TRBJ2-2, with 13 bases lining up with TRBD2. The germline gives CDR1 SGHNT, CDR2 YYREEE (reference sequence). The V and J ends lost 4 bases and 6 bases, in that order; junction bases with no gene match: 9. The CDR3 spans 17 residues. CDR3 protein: CASSPGTSGIVAGELFF. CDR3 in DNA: TGTGCCAGCAGCCCCGGGACTAGCGGGATCGTGGCCGGGGAGCTGTTTTTT.